The following is a T cell receptor beta chain sequence with its context. Authors' data handling: Reference gene primer amplification yielded estimated nucleated cell counts. Libraries were prepared by immunoSEQ multiplex PCR; TCRdb keeps only in-frame clonotypes and omits some of them. That table gives V, J and clone size, and the DNA gave D and trimming. Among over 120,000 clones, around 90% were seen once, and the ten largest hold approximately 2%. V trimming: 1 base; J trimming: 2 bases; junction bases outside the gene matches: 11. The CDR3 runs 18 residues. Germline V gene sequence: CDR1 KGHSH, CDR2 LQKENI. The data are from a study of blood T cell repertoires in COVID-19. Study background: Researchers got acute and convalescent COVID-19 samples from the United States, Italy and Spain. T cells, B-cell-depleted T cells, or PBMCs provided the cDNA or gDNA that served as material.

The V gene is TRBV18, the J gene TRBJ1-3; 7 bases map to TRBD1. The source of this sequence is a man in his 70s with acute or convalescent COVID-19. The source material was peripheral blood. This CDR3 reads CASSPLGTAAQAGNTIYF. The CDR3 bases are TGTGCCAGCTCACCACTGGGGACAGCGGCTCAGGCTGGAAACACCATATATTTT.